A single sample gave rise to the 21 T cell receptor beta chains below, sequenced in a study of CXCR3-negative and CXCR3-positive naive CD8 T cells. Each TRB cDNA library was prepared by 5' RACE (with UMI labels). Reanalyzing the 5' RACE reads, TCRdb keeps one entry per CDR3 protein, without DNA. Its table lists under 85,000 distinct CDR3 sequences. The sample taken for sequencing was naive CXCR3- CD8+ T cells from blood. Subset reported: CD45RO-CCR7+CD27+CD95- naive CD8+ T cells lacking CXCR3 (TNR3-). All receptors derive from a human donor in good health. Some clones in this sample may be carry-over from other donors' samples.

The rearrangement joins TRBV20-1 to TRBJ1-1; lacking DNA, the TRBD1 call made by TCRdb goes unchecked. The germline gives CDR1 DFQATT, CDR2 SNEGSKA (reference sequence). The CDR3 covers 15 residues. The CDR3: CSARYDRVAGTEAFF.

The chain has TRBV6-1 and TRBJ2-7; TCRdb's D gene call, TRBD1, goes unchecked for lack of DNA. There are 13 residues in the CDR3. Germline V gene data show CDR1 as MNHNS and CDR2 as SASEGT. This chain's CDR3 is CASSEGDSYEQYF.

V gene TRBV4-2 combines with J gene TRBJ2-1; TCRdb's D call, TRBD1, is unchecked because there is no DNA. Per the germline V gene, CDR1 is LGHNA and CDR2 is YNFKEQ. The CDR3 covers 16 residues. The CDR3 reads CASSQRSAGEYNEQFF.

The J gene is TRBJ1-1, the V gene TRBV4-3. Germline lookup yields CDR1 LGHNA and CDR2 YSLEER. The CDR3 runs 13 residues. The CDR3 reads CASSQDRWREAFF.

V usage is TRBV11-2 and J usage is TRBJ1-3. CDR1 SGHAT and CDR2 FQNNGV come from the germline V gene. This CDR3 region has 15 residues. The chain's CDR3 is CASSLDAFSGNTIYF.

This chain uses TRBV6-4 with TRBJ2-2. CDR3 size: 16 residues. Germline V lookup: CDR1 MRHNA, CDR2 SNTAGT. The CDR3 is CASSDSSQGNTGELFF.

This chain links TRBV11-2 with TRBJ2-3; TCRdb outputs TRBD2, but without DNA this stays unchecked. The CDR3 loop spans 16 amino acids. Germline assignment: CDR1 SGHAT and CDR2 FQNNGV. This CDR3 reads CASSSSHSSSVYTQYF.

The V gene is TRBV12-3 or TRBV12-4, the J gene TRBJ2-5; with no DNA, the TCRdb D assignment of TRBD2 cannot be verified. The CDR3 runs 17 residues. The CDR3 sequence: CASSLRGLAGGQETQYF.

This chain connects TRBV5-1 to TRBJ2-2; the D call from TCRdb, TRBD2, cannot be confirmed without DNA. The V gene's germline CDR1 is SGHRS and CDR2 YFSETQ. The CDR3 is 15 residues long. The CDR3 is CASSPAGGGAGELFF.

The V and J genes are TRBV6-6 and TRBJ1-5. CDR1 and CDR2 from the germline V gene are MNHNY and SVGAGI (reference sequence). The CDR3 runs to 15 residues. The CDR3 sequence: CASSYSVGGNQPQHF.

The chain links TRBV29-1 to TRBJ2-2. This CDR3 has 11 residues. CDR1 SQVTM and CDR2 ANQGSEA come from the germline V gene. This CDR3 reads CSAVSSGELFF.

J is TRBJ2-1 and V is TRBV28. The CDR3 totals 16 residues. CDR1 and CDR2 (germline): MDHEN, SYDVKM. CDR3 sequence reads: CASSLYWRAAYNEQFF.

The CDR3 protein is CASSMARPRPSQETQYF. The chain links TRBV2 to TRBJ2-5. Germline CDR1 is SNHLY and CDR2 is FYNNEI. CDR3 length: 17 amino acids.

The chain couples TRBV10-3 to TRBJ2-1. Germline values: CDR1 ENHRY, CDR2 SYGVKD. The CDR3 sequence is 14 residues long. CDR3 sequence reads: CAISEPSEYNEQFF.

The chain combines TRBV28 with TRBJ1-6; the D call from TCRdb, TRBD1, cannot be confirmed without DNA. This CDR3 has 16 amino acids. Germline CDR1 reads MDHEN; CDR2 reads SYDVKM. CDR3 protein: CASSRDLLSYNSPLHF.

The CDR3 loop reads CASSPLRGGTHEAFF. The chain links TRBV4-3 to TRBJ1-1. Germline assignment: CDR1 LGHNA and CDR2 YSLEER. This CDR3 has 15 amino acids.

The chain combines TRBV29-1 with TRBJ2-7; TCRdb gives TRBD1 as the D gene, but with no DNA this cannot be confirmed. CDR1 is SQVTM and CDR2 is ANQGSEA in the germline V gene. CDR3 length equals 11 residues. This CDR3 reads CSALQGNEQYF.

This rearrangement joins TRBV7-9 to TRBJ1-1. Germline lookup yields CDR1 SEHNR and CDR2 FQNEAQ (reference sequence). The CDR3 covers 13 residues. This CDR3 is CASSFSGYTEAFF.

The rearrangement joins TRBV6-5 to TRBJ2-3; without DNA, the TCRdb call of TRBD2 cannot be checked. The V gene's germline CDR1 is MNHEY and CDR2 SVGAGI. CDR3 length: 17 amino acids. The CDR3: CASSYSPSGRATDTQYF.

The chain has TRBV7-9 and TRBJ2-7; TCRdb designates TRBD2, a call that cannot be tested without DNA. The germline CDR1 and CDR2 sequences are SEHNR and FQNEAQ (reference sequence). The CDR3 extends over 12 amino acids. The CDR3 here is CASSVEVSEQYF.

The rearrangement joins TRBV29-1 to TRBJ2-7; TCRdb picks TRBD1, but there is no DNA to check that call. Germline V lookup: CDR1 SQVTM, CDR2 ANQGSEA. CDR3 length: 12 amino acids. The CDR3 sequence: CSVWGADYEQYF.